Each of the 28 T cell receptor beta chains below was sequenced from the same sample in a study of CD8+ T cells in alopecia areata. RNA extraction and reverse transcription yielded cDNA as sequencing template. The method was immunoSEQ multiplex PCR; TCRdb's version includes in-frame clones alone and lacks a portion of them. The table lists over 150,000 clones, about 63% of them singletons. The sample consisted of CD4+ T cells sorted from blood, taken at week 0. The receptor set was obtained from a human donor with alopecia areata.

Of note for this clone: The junction departs from the called germline gene at one end, perhaps through a read error. The V and J genes are TRBV7-9 and TRBJ2-1, with D hard to call. Germline assignment: CDR1 SEHNR and CDR2 FQNEAQ (reference sequence). This CDR3 is built from 11 residues. The CDR3 loop reads CASSLSPEKVF. The CDR3 bases are TGTGCCAGCAGCTTAAGTCCAGAAAAGGTCTTC.

V and J are TRBV2 and TRBJ1-4; D possibly corresponds to TRBD1 (5 bases). The CDR3 loop spans 15 amino acids. Looked up from germline, CDR1 is SNHLY and CDR2 is FYNNEI. The ends were cut back, 4 bases at V and 0 bases at J, with 9 bases in the middle. For the CDR3, the DNA is TGTGCCAGCAGTGTTGACAGAACAACTAATGAAAAACTGTTTTTT. This translates into CASSVDRTTNEKLFF. Looking up the rest from reference TRBV2 and TRBJ1-4 gives the full variable domain: EPEVTQTPSHQVTQMGQEVILRCVPISNHLYFYWYRQILGQKVEFLVSFYNNEISEKSEIFDDQFSVERPDGSNFTLKIRSTKLEDSAMYFCASSVDRTTNEKLFFGSGTQLSVL.

The J gene is TRBJ1-1, the V gene TRBV30; 8 nucleotides line up with TRBD1. CDR1 and CDR2 from the germline V gene are GTSNPN and SVGIG (reference sequence). The CDR3 is 13 residues long. After removal of 3 bases from V and 7 bases from J, the junction contained 7 bases not matched to a gene. CDR3 DNA sequence: TGTGCCTGGAGACGCAGGGGGCAGGGTGAAGCTTTCTTT. Its protein is CAWRRRGQGEAFF.

V usage is TRBV29-1 and J usage is TRBJ2-2, with a tentative D call TRBD1 (7 bases). V shed 7 bases and J shed 1 base, with 13 bases lying between them. Germline V gene sequence: CDR1 SQVTM, CDR2 ANQGSEA. The CDR3 spans 14 residues. The chain's CDR3 is CSARGTVNTGELFF. CDR3 nucleotides: TGCAGCGCCCGCGGGACAGTGAACACCGGGGAGCTGTTTTTT.

The chain is built from TRBV29-1 and TRBJ1-5, with D unresolved. The length of the CDR3 is 13 residues. CDR1 SQVTM and CDR2 ANQGSEA come from the germline V gene. The V gene lost 4 bases and the J gene lost 4 bases, with 11 bases spanning the gap. This CDR3 is CSVAKEVNQPQHF. CDR3 DNA: TGCAGCGTTGCTAAGGAGGTGAATCAGCCCCAGCATTTT.

The rearrangement uses TRBV29-1 and TRBJ1-1, with 9 bases aligning to TRBD1. CDR1 and CDR2 (germline): SQVTM, ANQGSEA. The CDR3 is 14 residues long. V lost 7 bases, J lost 4 bases, and 10 bases stayed unmatched. CDR3 amino acids: CSASSGQGLTEAFF. CDR3 sequence (DNA): TGCAGCGCGAGCTCTGGACAGGGGCTCACTGAAGCTTTCTTT.

The rearrangement uses TRBV30 and TRBJ2-2; 7 bases line up with TRBD2. CDR3 length equals 14 residues. The junction had 2 bases not matched to a gene; V was cut back by 4 bases and J by 0 bases. Germline CDR1 and CDR2: GTSNPN and SVGIG (reference sequence). In DNA form, the CDR3 reads TGTGCCTGGACAGCGGGGACGAACACCGGGGAGCTGTTTTTT. This codes for CAWTAGTNTGELFF. Variable domain in full (rest from reference TRBV30 and TRBJ2-2): SQTIHQWPATLVQPVGSPLSLECTVEGTSNPNLYWYRQAAGRGLQLLFYSVGIGQISSEVPQNLSASRPQDRQFILSSKKLLLSDSGFYLCAWTAGTNTGELFFGEGSRLTVL.

The chain has TRBV29-1 and TRBJ1-2; D uncertain. V lost 3 bases, J lost 5 bases, and 4 bases lay in between. The CDR3 contains 10 residues. Germline values: CDR1 SQVTM, CDR2 ANQGSEA. DNA for the CDR3: TGCAGCGTTGACCAGTATGGCTACACCTTC. This codes for CSVDQYGYTF.

V is TRBV7-9 and J is TRBJ1-1, with a weak D call TRBD1 (6 bases). V lost 5 bases, J lost 7 bases, and 17 bases lay in between. Germline CDR1 SEHNR, CDR2 FQNEAQ (reference sequence). The CDR3 totals 14 residues. CDR3 amino acids: CASSATRGVREAFF. The CDR3 bases are TGTGCCAGCAGCGCCACCAGGGGCGTTCGTGAAGCTTTCTTT.

The chain carries TRBV7-2 and TRBJ2-2; a possible D gene is TRBD1 (6 bases). From germline, CDR1 is SGHTA and CDR2 FQGNSA. Trimming shortened V by 5 bases and J by 6 bases, and 16 bases separated the two germline ends. The CDR3 loop spans 15 amino acids. The CDR3 nucleotides read TGTGCCAGCAGCCTCTGGACAGCCCTTCCCGGGGAGCTGTTTTTT. Translated, it gives CASSLWTALPGELFF.

About this clone: Mismatch with germline at one junction end may stem from a read error. V and J are TRBV15 and TRBJ2-7; 7 bases match TRBD2. From germline, CDR1 is LNHNV and CDR2 YYDKDF (reference sequence). CDR3 length: 12 residues. The CDR3 here is CATSRDGLGTNF. CDR3 nucleotide sequence: TGTGCCACCAGCAGAGACGGGTTGGGGACTAACTTC. Full variable domain (remainder filled in from reference TRBV15 and TRBJ2-7): DAMVIQNPRYQVTQFGKPVTLSCSQTLNHNVMYWYQQKSSQAPKLLFHYYDKDFNNEADTPDNFQSRRPNTSFCFLDIRSPGLGDTAMYLCATSRDGLGTNFGPGTRLTVT.

The chain is built from TRBV29-1 and TRBJ1-2; D is ambiguous. Germline V gene sequence: CDR1 SQVTM, CDR2 ANQGSEA. CDR3 length: 16 amino acids. The V end lost 3 bases, the J end lost 0 bases, and 17 bases lay between the germline ends. This CDR3 is CSVERGLTPANYGYTF. CDR3 bases: TGCAGCGTTGAGAGAGGGCTAACCCCCGCTAACTATGGCTACACCTTC.

This clone has a handful of counts. The chain has TRBV6-5 and TRBJ1-2, with TRBD1 matching over 8 bases. The CDR3 length is 14 residues. Germline V gives CDR1 MNHEY, CDR2 SVGAGI. Unmatched junction bases numbered 10, after V lost 6 bases and J lost 7 bases. The CDR3 nucleotides are TGTGCCAGCAGCGCCACGCAGGGGGCGCCTGGCTACACCTTC. Translating it yields CASSATQGAPGYTF.

A word on this clone: This sample includes further DNA sequences coding for the same CDR3. The rearrangement uses TRBV29-1 and TRBJ2-3; 8 bases agree with TRBD1. The germline CDR1 and CDR2 sequences are SQVTM and ANQGSEA. The CDR3 length is 13 residues. V shed 3 bases and J 3 bases; nucleotides not matched to a gene: 2. The CDR3 here is CSVDTGGTDTQYF. Here the CDR3 DNA reads TGCAGCGTTGACACAGGGGGTACAGATACGCAGTATTTT.

The chain employs TRBV19 and TRBJ1-5; D unclear. Germline V gene sequence: CDR1 LNHDA, CDR2 SQIVND (reference sequence). This CDR3 contains 12 residues. Trimming pared 6 bases from V and 7 bases from J, leaving 10 bases between. Here the CDR3 reads CASRLTGQPQHF. CDR3 DNA: TGTGCCAGTAGATTGACGGGCCAGCCCCAGCATTTT.

This chain uses TRBV27 with TRBJ2-5; D uncertain. The CDR3 covers 13 residues. CDR1 and CDR2 from the germline V gene are MNHEY and SMNVEV (reference sequence). The V gene lost 6 bases and the J gene lost 5 bases, with 13 bases spanning the gap. The CDR3 sequence is CASSYKGRETQYF. In nucleotides, the CDR3 is TGTGCCAGCAGCTACAAGGGAAGGGAGACCCAGTACTTC.

As to this clone: The same CDR3 is also encoded by other DNA sequences in this sample. V and J are TRBV29-1 and TRBJ1-2, with D unclear. V lost 3 bases and J lost 8, with 10 bases in between. From germline, CDR1 is SQVTM and CDR2 ANQGSEA. This CDR3 has 11 residues. The CDR3 nucleotides are TGCAGCGTTGAGGGCGCAGTGGGCTACACCTTC. Amino acid sequence: CSVEGAVGYTF.

Many counts were recorded for this clone. The V call is TRBV29-1, the J call TRBJ2-3, with TRBD2 matching over 7 bases. The germline gives CDR1 SQVTM, CDR2 ANQGSEA. V shed 8 bases and J 1 base; nucleotides not matched to a gene: 3. The CDR3 sequence is 12 residues long. The CDR3 DNA follows: TGCAGCACAAGCGGGGGCACAGATACGCAGTATTTT. Amino acids: CSTSGGTDTQYF.

This rearrangement joins TRBV2 to TRBJ2-1; D may match TRBD1 or TRBD2 (5 bases each). Germline V gene sequence: CDR1 SNHLY, CDR2 FYNNEI. The ends were cut back, 7 bases at V and 3 bases at J, with 10 bases in the middle. CDR3 length: 13 residues. The CDR3 sequence is CASKGSGYNEQFF. CDR3 DNA: TGTGCCAGCAAGGGGAGCGGCTACAATGAGCAGTTCTTC.

CDR3 sequence reads: CASSQRQGKDTIYF. CDR3 DNA: TGCGCCAGCAGCCAAAGACAGGGCAAGGACACCATATATTTT. The chain couples TRBV5-1 to TRBJ1-3, with 7 bases fitting TRBD1. The CDR3 totals 14 residues. Germline V lookup: CDR1 SGHRS, CDR2 YFSETQ. V was pared by 4 bases and J by 8 bases, with 9 bases of the junction left unmatched.

The genes are TRBV13 and TRBJ1-3; 8 bases match TRBD1. The CDR3 length is 14 residues. Germline V gene lookup returns CDR1 PRHDT and CDR2 FYEKMQ (reference sequence). V dropped 5 bases and J dropped 2; count of bases not matched to a gene: 2. CDR3: CASSQTGAGNTIYF. CDR3 nucleotide sequence: TGTGCCAGCAGCCAGACAGGGGCTGGAAACACCATATATTTT.

The V call is TRBV18, the J call TRBJ1-4; 7 bases agree with TRBD1. Germline values: CDR1 KGHSH, CDR2 LQKENI. This CDR3 contains 12 residues. The V and J ends lost 6 bases and 8 bases, in that order; junction bases with no gene match: 3. This CDR3 is CASSRQGEKLFF. The CDR3 nucleotides read TGTGCCAGCTCGCGACAGGGAGAAAAACTGTTTTTT.

The chain recombines TRBV7-2 with TRBJ1-5; D is ambiguous. Germline V gene sequence: CDR1 SGHTA, CDR2 FQGNSA. With 2 bases removed from V and 1 base from J, the gap between germline ends came to 15 bases. CDR3 length equals 17 residues. CDR3 sequence reads: CASSLPSGRGSNQPQHF. In DNA form, the CDR3 reads TGTGCCAGCAGCTTACCATCCGGACGAGGGAGCAATCAGCCCCAGCATTTT.

Remarks on this clone: This CDR3 is also generated by other DNA sequences in the sample. The J gene is TRBJ1-5, the V gene TRBV30, with D tentatively TRBD1 (6 bases). CDR3 length: 15 residues. V gave up 0 bases and J gave up 2 bases, with 11 bases separating them. The germline gives CDR1 GTSNPN, CDR2 SVGIG (reference sequence). The CDR3 DNA reads TGTGCCTGGAGTGTACGGGGGCAGGGCAATCAGCCCCAGCATTTT. This translates into CAWSVRGQGNQPQHF.

The chain combines TRBV29-1 with TRBJ2-3; D might be TRBD2 (5 bases). Germline V CDR1 and CDR2: SQVTM, ANQGSEA. The V and J ends lost 7 bases and 4 bases respectively, with 12 bases between them. The CDR3 contains 12 residues. The CDR3 here is CSADWESDTQYF. For the CDR3, the DNA is TGCAGCGCGGACTGGGAGTCAGATACGCAGTATTTT.

The chain couples TRBV9 to TRBJ2-7, with TRBD1 matching 8 bases. The CDR3 is 14 amino acids. CDR1 is SGDLS and CDR2 is YYNGEE in the germline V gene. The V and J ends lost 4 bases and 5 bases, in that order; junction bases with no gene match: 8. The CDR3 reads CASSRTGLGDEQYF. In DNA, the CDR3 is TGTGCCAGCAGCCGGACAGGGTTGGGGGACGAGCAGTACTTC.

The chain is built from TRBV30 and TRBJ1-1; D might be TRBD1 (5 bases). Germline lookup yields CDR1 GTSNPN and CDR2 SVGIG (reference sequence). The V and J ends lost 3 bases and 2 bases respectively, with 13 bases between them. The CDR3 has 14 amino acids. The DNA of the CDR3 is TGTGCCTGGAGCGGACACAGCCTTAACACTGAAGCTTTCTTT. Amino acids: CAWSGHSLNTEAFF.

The chain is built from TRBV14 and TRBJ1-6, with unresolved D. CDR1 and CDR2 from the germline V gene are SGHDN and FVKESK. The CDR3 has 13 residues. V lost 2 bases and J lost 9, with 8 bases in between. CDR3 bases: TGTGCCAGCAGCCAACAAATCGTTTCACCCCTCCACTTT. Translating it yields CASSQQIVSPLHF.